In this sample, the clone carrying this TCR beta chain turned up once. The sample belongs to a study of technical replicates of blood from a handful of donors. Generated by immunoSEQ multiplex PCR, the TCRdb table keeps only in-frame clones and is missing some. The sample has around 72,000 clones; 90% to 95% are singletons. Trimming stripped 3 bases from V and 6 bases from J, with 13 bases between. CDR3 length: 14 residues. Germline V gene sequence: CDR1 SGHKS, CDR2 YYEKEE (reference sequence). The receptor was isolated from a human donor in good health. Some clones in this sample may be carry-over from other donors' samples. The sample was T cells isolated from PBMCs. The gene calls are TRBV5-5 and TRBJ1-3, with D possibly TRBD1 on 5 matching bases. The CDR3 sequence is CASSSRQGLNTIYF. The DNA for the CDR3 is TGTGCCAGCAGCTCCCGCCAGGGCCTAAACACCATATATTTT.